Given below is one TCR beta chain in context. Its antigen target is currently unknown. One base away there is no much larger clone; base qualities are not given. Using the deep immunoSEQ assay, multiplex PCR amplified TCR CDR3 regions from genomic DNA. Extracted genomic DNA from each cell subset was distributed evenly across all wells of several immunoSEQ 96-well plates, and each plate was treated as a replicate. Each replicate PCR for sorted subsets received around 210 ng genomic DNA, equal to tens of thousands of T cell genomes. Purified libraries were quantified with a Qubit 3.0 fluorometer, sized on a Bioanalyzer 2100, and re-quantified with the KAPA Library Quantification kit. Every immunoSEQ 96-well plate was sequenced on a separate single-read 150-cycle Illumina NextSeq 550 flow cell. Per the source publication's procedure: Because the immunoSEQ output held only junctional sequences and lacked quality scores, the filtering could not match the filtering applied to full-length reads. To assign V/J genes and CDR3, sequences were annotated against IMGT germline references using PyIR, a Python wrapper for IgBLAST v1.9. Reads were removed for weak V/J assignments (E-value above 1e-6), missing CDR3, stop codons, out-of-frame junctions, or ambiguous translated residues. V3J clonotypes were defined as sequences sharing an identical inferred V gene, J gene, and CDR3 amino acid sequence. The percentage overlap between two repertoires was calculated by dividing the number of shared unique clonotypes by the size of the smaller repertoire. Repertoire richness was assessed with RTK rarefaction, the Chao1 estimator, and Recon v2.1 estimates of unobserved clonotypes. For all TCRbeta clonotypes obtained by the gDNA method from four donors, generation probabilities were computed with OLGA. TCRdb stores this immuneACCESS table with in-frame sequences only. Part of the clones is absent; in the studies checked, under half of the shortfall reflects unresolved V genes, and no reason is known for the rest. The V and J calls and the clone size are those of that table, but D and trimming were determined from the DNA. A total of more than 2 million clones appear in this sample, 85% to 95% of them only once. Roughly 0.13% of the sample goes to the ten largest clones.

Healthy HIV-negative adults with no recently reported acute infections or vaccinations were included as donors. Every donor was a Caucasian adult residing in Nashville, Tennessee, USA. CD4+ T cells were enriched through magnetic negative selection, after which naive cells were positively selected on CD45RA and the remaining negative fraction served as the memory subset. Blood was collected by leukapheresis, and PBMCs were isolated by Ficoll-Histopaque density gradient centrifugation and then cryopreserved in liquid nitrogen vapor phase. Analytical flow cytometry was used to check the purity and quantity of every magnetically sorted T cell population. Each sorted fraction had its genomic DNA isolated and then quantified by UV absorbance on a Nanodrop 2000c. This specimen comes from a study of shared clonotypes between healthy human individuals (dated by TCRdb to the early 2020s). Background for the entire study: The cohort comprised a couple of women and three men aged 18 to 49 years. Leukapheresis yielded between about 0.85 and 10 billion PBMCs per donor. The study deeply sequenced blood TCR repertoires of about 5 healthy adults to estimate repertoire size and the extent of clonotype sharing between individuals. For each donor, three plates each were used for CD4 naive and CD4 memory, two plates were used for CD8 naive, and one plate was used for CD8 memory. To increase sequencing depth and limit assay-specific biases, different laboratories used diverse techniques to prepare libraries and sequence TCR repertoires. Broad study findings and their caveats: Compared with non-shared clonotypes, clonotypes shared by all four sorted-subset donors had higher generation probabilities. Larger estimated clonotype richness was generally found for naive subsets than for memory subsets. Incomplete sequencing was indicated by rarefaction of sorted-subset datasets, despite the large sequencing depth. The genetic and exposure-history diversity represented was limited by the small number of donors. Sharing across several donors was observed for 4.5% to 6.5% of naive CD4, over 3% of naive CD8, roughly 2.4% of memory CD4, and about 0.4% of memory CD8 clonotypes. Sampling was restricted to blood, and TCR repertoires in tissue are likely to differ from TCR repertoires in blood. Pairwise subsampling led to the expectation that sequencing depth would affect the degree of clonotype sharing among donors.

The TCR originated in a man aged 18 to 29 in good health. The sample comprised naive CD4+ T cells sorted from blood. The cell subset or site label for this specimen denotes: CD45RA+ positively selected.

The CDR3 has the sequence CASSPSTVGSDTQYF. The nucleotides are TGTGCCAGCAGCCCCTCGACGGTGGGATCAGATACGCAGTATTTT. The V and J genes are TRBV6-6 and TRBJ2-3; a confident D gene designation cannot be given. CDR3 length: 15 amino acids, cysteine to phenylalanine. CDR3 DNA is the only sequence kept; it has 45 bases, read in frame from the first base. CDR1 and CDR2 were assigned from the germline V gene (reference sequence) as MNHNY and SVGAGI. The V end loses 6 bases and the J end loses 4 bases, and a stretch of 17 bases separates them.